This T cell receptor beta chain was observed in a study of technical replicates of blood from a few donors. Losses at the gene ends were 3 bases for V and 2 bases for J; bases not matched to a gene: 7. The CDR3 spans 18 residues. Germline-derived CDR1 and CDR2 are MNHEY and SMNVEV (reference sequence). Data came from immunoSEQ multiplex PCR; TCRdb stores just in-frame clones and leaves some out. The sample contains some 82,000 clones, roughly 97% of which appear only once. The V and J genes are TRBV27 and TRBJ2-7, with 16 bases matching TRBD2. Sequenced sample: T cells isolated from PBMCs. The sequence was collected from a human donor in good health. Here the CDR3 reads CASSLGGLAGGKTYEQYF. The CDR3 region has the DNA TGTGCCAGCAGTTTGGGGGGACTAGCGGGAGGGAAAACCTACGAGCAGTACTTC.